A selection of T cell receptor beta chains follows, all from one sample in a study of T-cell memory formation after mild COVID-19. TCRdb reprocessed the 5' RACE reads via MiXCR and lists one record per CDR3 protein. Here the sample spans hundreds of thousands of distinct CDR3 sequences, about a fifth being singletons. The sequenced sample consisted of PBMCs or a T cell subset sorted from them (not recorded which). The origin of the receptors is an adult woman who had mild COVID-19 (a few samples of this study predate the infection). Cell type and time point are not known. Each CDR3 is given with its conserved first and last residue. The D gene is left open where the match is weak. Clone size is not always given. Where it is, it says once, few, many or a class for expanded clones.

d_call j_call v_call clone_size cdr3_nt cdr3_aa
TRBD2 TRBJ2-7 TRBV4-2 - TGTGCCAGCAGCCAAGCCCTCGGGACTAGCGGTACCTACGAGCAGTACTTC CASSQALGTSGTYEQYF
TRBD2 TRBJ2-2 TRBV5-6 few TGTGCCAGCAGCTTGGTAGGAAGCGGGAGTCGCGTCACCGGGGAGCTGTTTTTT CASSLVGSGSRVTGELFF
- TRBJ1-4 TRBV27 - TGTGCCAGCAGTTTAGTCCCCATGTTAACTAATGAAAAACTGTTTTTT CASSLVPMLTNEKLFF
- TRBJ2-2 TRBV12-3/TRBV12-4 few TGTGCCAGCAGTTTGTTCCGAACCGGGGAGCTGTTTTTT CASSLFRTGELFF
- TRBJ1-5 TRBV4-3 - TGCGCCAGCAGCCAAGATCGGGCGCCAGGGAGCAATCAGCCCCAGCATTTT CASSQDRAPGSNQPQHF
TRBD1 TRBJ2-7 TRBV25-1 - TGTGCCAGCAGTGACCAGGGACAGTTGCGCTTCGAGCAGTACTTC CASSDQGQLRFEQYF
- TRBJ1-5 TRBV5-5 few TGTGCCAGCAGCTTGACGTGGGATTTTAGCAATCAGCCCCAGCATTTT CASSLTWDFSNQPQHF
- TRBJ2-1 TRBV27 - TGTGCCAGCGAGTACAGAAATGAGCAGTTCTTC CASEYRNEQFF
TRBD1 TRBJ2-5 TRBV5-1 few TGCGCCAGCAGCCCGGGACAGGCACTACAAGAGACCCAGTACTTC CASSPGQALQETQYF
TRBD2 TRBJ2-1 TRBV24-1 few TGTGCCACCAGTGCGACTAGCGGGAGATATGTTTACAATGAGCAGTTCTTC CATSATSGRYVYNEQFF
- TRBJ2-3 TRBV3-1 - TGTGCCAGCAGCCAAGCCCTTCTCTATACGCAGTATTTT CASSQALLYTQYF
TRBD1 TRBJ2-7 TRBV12-3/TRBV12-4 - TGTGCCAGCAGTGAGGGACAGACCTACGAGCAGTACTTC CASSEGQTYEQYF
TRBD2 TRBJ2-7 TRBV23-1 few TGCGCCAGCAGCTCTGCCGGGAGGTGCGAGCAGTACTTC CASSSAGRCEQYF
TRBD1 TRBJ1-2 TRBV7-2 few TGTGCCAGCAGCGACAGGGGTTCGAACTATGGCTACACCTTC CASSDRGSNYGYTF
- TRBJ2-7 TRBV12-3/TRBV12-4 - TGTGCCAGCGCAGGGATCAGAAACGAGCAGTACTTC CASAGIRNEQYF
- TRBJ1-2 TRBV6-2/TRBV6-3 - TGTGCCAGCAGTACCCCCACAGGGTTCAGTCCGGGCTACACCTTC CASSTPTGFSPGYTF
- TRBJ2-7 TRBV10-3 - TGTGCCATCTCACGGGGAATGACCTACGAGCAGTACTTC CAISRGMTYEQYF
- TRBJ2-7 TRBV24-1 few TGTGCCACCAGTGATCCTGCGACAGGCGGGAAGCAGTACTTC CATSDPATGGKQYF
- TRBJ2-1 TRBV7-3 - TGTGCCAGCAGCTTAGGCACGAAGCAGTTCTTC CASSLGTKQFF
- TRBJ2-7 TRBV13 - TGTGCCAGCAGCTTCCCGGGGTTCCACGAGCAGTACTTC CASSFPGFHEQYF
TRBD1 TRBJ1-5 TRBV7-9 many TGTGCCAGCAGCGCTAACAGGGGTGAGGGCAATCAGCCCCAGCATTTT CASSANRGEGNQPQHF
TRBD2 TRBJ2-1 TRBV7-6 - TGTGCCAGCAGCTTCTCCCCCGCGGGAGGGCCTTTGTATGAGCAGTTCTTC CASSFSPAGGPLYEQFF
- TRBJ2-2 TRBV5-5 few TGTGCCAGCAGCTTGGTCACAGGAGGGGCCGGCGGGGAGCTGTTTTTT CASSLVTGGAGGELFF
- TRBJ2-1 TRBV12-3/TRBV12-4 - TGTGCCAGCAATAGGGGCGATAGCTCCTACAATGAGCAGTTCTTC CASNRGDSSYNEQFF
- TRBJ2-1 TRBV5-1 few TGCGCCAGCAGCTTGGCCTGGGCAGGGATTAGCAATGAGCAGTTCTTC CASSLAWAGISNEQFF
TRBD2 TRBJ2-1 TRBV6-4 - TGTGCCAGCAGTGACCAAGGACTAGCGTATAACAATGAGCAGTTCTTC CASSDQGLAYNNEQFF
- TRBJ2-2 TRBV7-2 few TGTGCCAGCAGCTTAGTGGCAGGGAAGTTAACCGGGGAGCTGTTTTTT CASSLVAGKLTGELFF
TRBD1 TRBJ2-3 TRBV20-1 - TGCAGTGCTGGGGCCATCCGGGACAGGGTGAGAGATACGCAGTATTTT CSAGAIRDRVRDTQYF
- TRBJ1-1 TRBV5-1 few TGCGCCAGCAGCTTGGGGGGGCCGAGGAACACTGAAGCTTTCTTT CASSLGGPRNTEAFF
TRBD2 TRBJ2-5 TRBV5-4 - TGTGCCAGCACCAAATCCCTAGCGGTCCAAGAGACCCAGTACTTC CASTKSLAVQETQYF
- TRBJ2-5 TRBV12-3/TRBV12-4 few TGTGCCAGCAGTTTAATGCTGTACCAAGAGACCCAGTACTTC CASSLMLYQETQYF
- TRBJ2-7 TRBV25-1 - TGTGCCAGCAGTGAGGCAGGATTCTACGAGCAGTACTTC CASSEAGFYEQYF
- TRBJ1-1 TRBV12-3/TRBV12-4 - TGTGCCAGCAGTCTCAAATCCGGGACGGTAGCGGCTTTCTTT CASSLKSGTVAAFF
TRBD1 TRBJ2-6 TRBV2 few TGTGCCAGCAGTCCGACAGGGGTATTCTCTGGGGCCAACGTCCTGACTTTC CASSPTGVFSGANVLTF
- TRBJ2-7 TRBV6-2/TRBV6-3 - TGTGCCAGCAGCCAGGGACCCTCCGGACAGTACTTC CASSQGPSGQYF
TRBD1 TRBJ1-6 TRBV12-3/TRBV12-4 few TGTGCCAGCAGAGGTCCGGGACAGTCTAATTCACCCCTCCACTTT CASRGPGQSNSPLHF
- TRBJ2-3 TRBV4-1 - TGCGCCAGCAGCCAACTGATTGGAGATACGCAGTATTTT CASSQLIGDTQYF
- TRBJ1-6 TRBV27 - TGTGCCAGCAGTCCTACTCGGGACTATAATTCACCCCTCCACTTT CASSPTRDYNSPLHF
- TRBJ2-1 TRBV27 - TGTGCCAGCAGTTCTCATCCGCCTTATAGGGAGCAGTTCTTC CASSSHPPYREQFF
- TRBJ2-5 TRBV7-9 - TGTGCCAGCAGAACCTACGGGGGGCCTCAAGAGACCCAGTACTTC CASRTYGGPQETQYF
TRBD2 TRBJ2-5 TRBV10-3 few TGTGCCATCAACCCGGGACTAGCCACAACTCCAGAGACCCAGTACTTC CAINPGLATTPETQYF
TRBD1 TRBJ1-1 TRBV20-1 few TGCAGTGCCCCGAACAGGGGTGTGAACACTGAAGCTTTCTTT CSAPNRGVNTEAFF
- TRBJ1-2 TRBV20-1 - TGCAGTGCTAGGTGGCAGGGTGGTGGCTACACCTTC CSARWQGGGYTF
- TRBJ1-5 TRBV19 - TGTGCCAGTAGTGTCGAGATACAGGGAGAGAATAGCAATCAGCCCCAGCATTTT CASSVEIQGENSNQPQHF
- TRBJ1-5 TRBV6-4 - TGTGCCAGCAGTGCCATGGTCAGGTCAGGGGAACGCAATCAGCCCCAGCATTTT CASSAMVRSGERNQPQHF
- TRBJ2-2 TRBV30 few TGTGCCTGGAGTCCGGGACTCCTATCGAACACCGGGGAGCTGTTTTTT CAWSPGLLSNTGELFF
- TRBJ2-7 TRBV20-1 few TGCAGTGCTAGATATGGTTTTAAAAGGAGCTCCTACGAGCAGTACTTC CSARYGFKRSSYEQYF
TRBD2 TRBJ2-5 TRBV11-2 - TGTGCCAGCAGCATGGGACTAGCGGGAGTAGAGACCCAGTACTTC CASSMGLAGVETQYF
- TRBJ2-7 TRBV2 - TGTGCCAGCCTCCCTGGAGAGGGGCAGTACTTC CASLPGEGQYF
- TRBJ2-5 TRBV29-1 few TGCAGCGTTGAAATCGGGGAGACCCAGTACTTC CSVEIGETQYF
- TRBJ1-5 TRBV16 - TGTGCCAGCAGCCAGTCAAACAGAAAAGATCAGCCCCAGCATTTT CASSQSNRKDQPQHF
- TRBJ1-3 TRBV7-6 few TGTGCCAGCAGCTTGACAGAGCCCTCTGGAGGAAACACCATATATTTT CASSLTEPSGGNTIYF
- TRBJ2-1 TRBV2 few TGTGCCAGAAAAGGGCTGGACTACAATGAGCAGTTCTTC CARKGLDYNEQFF
- TRBJ2-3 TRBV9 - TGTGCCAGCAGCCCAAGTTACTGGGTTGGGGTGTCCACAGATACGCAGTATTTT CASSPSYWVGVSTDTQYF
- TRBJ1-1 TRBV6-6 - TGTGCCAGCATCATGGACAGGAACACTGAAGCTTTCTTT CASIMDRNTEAFF
- TRBJ2-3 TRBV7-2 - TGTGCCAGCAGTCCCTTGGCAAGCACAGATACGCAGTATTTT CASSPLASTDTQYF
- TRBJ2-6 TRBV7-9 - TGTGCCAGCAGCGGGGCCCCTGGGGCCAACGTCCTGACTTTC CASSGAPGANVLTF